Below, 6 T cell receptor beta chains from the same sample are listed, as sequenced in a study of T cell clones after liver transplantation. Clones were read by immunoSEQ multiplex PCR, and TCRdb kept only the in-frame ones, dropping some. The data show some 110,000 clones, approximately 78% seen once. Sequences were derived from CD4+ T cells from blood, sampled before liver transplant. The receptors originated from a human donor who received a liver transplant.

Turning to this clone: Other nucleotide sequences in the sample specify the same CDR3. The chain employs TRBV4-2 and TRBJ1-4, with TRBD1 as a possible D gene (6 bases). Germline V lookup: CDR1 LGHNA, CDR2 YNFKEQ. The CDR3 contains 14 residues. The ends were cut back, 1 base at V and 5 bases at J, with 8 bases in the middle. Written as DNA, the CDR3 is TGTGCCAGCAGCCAAGGGGGGACAAATGAAAAACTGTTTTTT. The encoded protein is CASSQGGTNEKLFF.

V is TRBV28 and J is TRBJ2-1; possibly TRBD1 for D (5 bases). Germline assignment: CDR1 MDHEN and CDR2 SYDVKM. The length of the CDR3 is 12 residues. The V end lost 5 bases, the J end lost 12 bases, and 14 bases lay between the germline ends. CDR3 protein: CASSRQGMWQFF. CDR3 in DNA: TGTGCCAGCAGTCGCCAGGGTATGTGGCAGTTCTTC.

There are a few counts of this clone. This rearrangement joins TRBV4-1 to TRBJ1-2; D is unresolved. V lost 3 bases and J 8 bases, leaving 19 bases between the germline ends. This CDR3 contains 15 residues. CDR1 is MGHRA and CDR2 is YSYEKL in the germline V gene. This CDR3 is CASSQGNEGRRGYTF. CDR3 DNA: TGCGCCAGCAGCCAGGGAAACGAGGGCCGTCGGGGCTACACCTTC.

The V call is TRBV13, the J call TRBJ2-3; D may be TRBD1 (6 bases). Germline V gene sequence: CDR1 PRHDT, CDR2 FYEKMQ (reference sequence). Trimming took off 5 bases at V and 8 bases at J, with 8 bases between the two ends. This CDR3 spans 11 amino acids. CDR3 sequence reads: CASSRRGTQYF. CDR3 coding DNA: TGTGCCAGCAGCCGCAGGGGTACGCAGTATTTT.

The CDR3 region has the DNA TGTGCCAGCAGCTTAGCGCAGGGTTGGGATGAGCAGTTCTTC. This encodes CASSLAQGWDEQFF. The V gene is TRBV7-9, the J gene TRBJ2-1; possible D gene TRBD1, 5 bases. Germline loops: CDR1 SEHNR, CDR2 FQNEAQ (reference sequence). The V and J ends lost 0 bases and 8 bases respectively, with 11 bases between them. The CDR3 runs to 14 residues.

This chain joins TRBV18 and TRBJ2-1, with TRBD1 identical over 10 bases. Germline V gives CDR1 KGHSH, CDR2 LQKENI. J lost 6 bases, V lost 5 bases, and 10 bases had no gene match. This CDR3 has 16 amino acids. The CDR3 loop is CASSYSGTGAINEQFF. In DNA, the CDR3 is TGTGCCAGCTCATACTCCGGGACAGGGGCAATCAATGAGCAGTTCTTC.